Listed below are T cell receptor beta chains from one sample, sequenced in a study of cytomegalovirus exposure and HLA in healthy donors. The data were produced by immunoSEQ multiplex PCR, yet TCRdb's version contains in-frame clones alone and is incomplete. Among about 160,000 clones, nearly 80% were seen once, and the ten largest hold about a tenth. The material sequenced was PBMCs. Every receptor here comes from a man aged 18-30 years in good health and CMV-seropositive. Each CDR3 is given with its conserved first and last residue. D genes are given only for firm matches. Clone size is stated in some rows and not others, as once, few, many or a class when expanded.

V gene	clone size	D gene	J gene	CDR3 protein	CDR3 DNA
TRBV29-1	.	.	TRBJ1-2	CSVAQPWGGYTF	TGCAGTGTTGCACAACCGTGGGGCGGCTACACCTTC
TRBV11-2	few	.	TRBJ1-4	CASSLLRAQEKLFF	TGTGCCAGCAGCTTACTGCGGGCACAGGAAAAACTGTTTTTT
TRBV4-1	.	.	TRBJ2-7	CASSQGPAEAYEQYF	TGCGCCAGCAGCCAGGGTCCCGCGGAGGCGTACGAGCAGTACTTC
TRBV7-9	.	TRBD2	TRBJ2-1	CASSSGLAFSGEQFF	TGTGCCAGCAGCTCGGGACTAGCGTTCAGCGGTGAGCAGTTCTTC
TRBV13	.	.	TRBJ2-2	CASSLGYTATGELFF	TGTGCCAGCAGCTTAGGTTACACAGCCACCGGGGAGCTGTTTTTT
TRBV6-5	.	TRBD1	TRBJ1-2	CASKKTGGAISGYTF	TGTGCCAGCAAGAAAACAGGGGGCGCGATAAGTGGCTACACCTTC
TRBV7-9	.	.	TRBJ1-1	CAGYDRTNTEAFF	TGTGCCGGCTACGACAGGACAAACACTGAAGCTTTCTTT
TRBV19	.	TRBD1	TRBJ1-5	CASSRTGDSNQPQHF	TGTGCCAGTAGTAGGACAGGAGATAGCAATCAGCCCCAGCATTTT
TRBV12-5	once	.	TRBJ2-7	CASGLREYEQYF	TGTGCTAGTGGTTTGAGAGAGTACGAGCAGTACTTC
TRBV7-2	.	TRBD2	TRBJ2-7	CASSLDPRLAGAGEQYF	TGTGCCAGCAGCTTAGACCCCCGACTAGCGGGAGCTGGAGAGCAGTACTTC
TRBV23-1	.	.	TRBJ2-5	CASSQLTGETQYF	TGCGCCAGCAGTCAGTTGACTGGGGAGACCCAGTACTTC
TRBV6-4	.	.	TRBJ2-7	CASSDSYLGTSTYEQYF	TGTGCCAGCAGTGACTCTTATTTGGGGACATCAACCTACGAGCAGTACTTC
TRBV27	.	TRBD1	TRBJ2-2	CASSPGQGTGELFF	TGTGCCAGCAGTCCGGGACAGGGCACCGGGGAGCTGTTTTTT
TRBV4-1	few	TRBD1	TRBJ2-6	CASSQTGATGKPPGANVLTF	TGCGCCAGCAGCCAGACAGGGGCGACGGGTAAGCCGCCTGGGGCCAACGTCCTGACTTTC
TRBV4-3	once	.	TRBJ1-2	CASSPSLEGAKGYGYTF	TGCGCCAGCAGCCCCTCCCTGGAAGGGGCCAAGGGCTATGGCTACACCTTC
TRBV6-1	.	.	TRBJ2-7	CASTRDNVYEQYF	TGTGCCAGCACCCGGGACAACGTCTACGAGCAGTACTTC
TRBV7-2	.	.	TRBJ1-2	CASSLESGGGGYTF	TGTGCCAGCAGCTTAGAATCGGGGGGCGGTGGCTACACCTTC
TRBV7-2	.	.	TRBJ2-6	CASSPQTASGANGLTF	TGTGCCAGCAGCCCCCAAACAGCCTCTGGGGCCAACGGCCTGACTTTC
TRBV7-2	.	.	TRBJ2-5	CASSLAPGIQYF	TGTGCCAGCAGCCTAGCGCCGGGTATTCAGTACTTC
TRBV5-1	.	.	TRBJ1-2	CASSLGDYGYTF	TGCGCCAGCAGCTTAGGGGACTATGGCTACACCTTC
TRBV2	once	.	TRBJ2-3	CASILQRSTDTQYF	TGTGCCAGCATCCTTCAGCGGAGCACAGATACGCAGTATTTT
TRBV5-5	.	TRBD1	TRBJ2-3	CASSLRGQAFTDTQYF	TGTGCCAGCAGCCTCCGAGGACAGGCTTTCACAGATACGCAGTATTTT
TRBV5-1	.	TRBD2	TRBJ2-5	CASSLVDLAGPETQYF	TGCGCCAGCAGCTTGGTGGACCTAGCGGGGCCAGAGACCCAGTACTTC
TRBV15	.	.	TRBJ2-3	CATSRDQEARGRRWWADTQYF	TGTGCCACCAGCAGAGATCAGGAGGCCAGGGGAAGGAGATGGTGGGCAGATACGCAGTATTTT
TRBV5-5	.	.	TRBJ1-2	CASSLDTGSEGYTF	TGTGCCAGCAGCTTGGATACGGGTTCAGAGGGCTACACCTTC
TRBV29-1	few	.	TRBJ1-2	CSVEVREDYGYTF	TGCAGCGTTGAGGTCAGGGAGGACTATGGCTACACCTTC
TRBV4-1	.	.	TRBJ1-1	CASNRRGEEDTEAFF	TGCGCCAGCAATCGACGCGGAGAAGAGGACACTGAAGCTTTCTTT
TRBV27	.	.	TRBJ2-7	CASRPQTGLSYEQYF	TGTGCCAGCCGACCCCAGACAGGACTCTCCTACGAGCAGTACTTC
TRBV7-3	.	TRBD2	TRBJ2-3	CASSLRLAGDTQYF	TGTGCCAGCAGCTTAAGGCTAGCGGGAGATACGCAGTATTTT
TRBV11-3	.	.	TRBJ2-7	CASSQGGTYEQYF	TGTGCCAGCAGCCAAGGGGGAACCTACGAGCAGTACTTC
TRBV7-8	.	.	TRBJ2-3	CASSLNRASFGDTQYF	TGTGCCAGCAGCTTAAACAGGGCGTCGTTTGGAGATACGCAGTATTTT
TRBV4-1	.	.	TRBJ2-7	CASSQGIKTTYEQYF	TGCGCCAGCAGCCAAGGTATTAAAACAACCTACGAGCAGTACTTC
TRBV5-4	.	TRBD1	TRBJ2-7	CASSLAGTEGYEQYF	TGTGCCAGCAGCTTGGCTGGGACAGAAGGATACGAGCAGTACTTC
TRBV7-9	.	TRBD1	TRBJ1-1	CASSPPEQGAYTEAFF	TGTGCCAGCAGTCCCCCCGAGCAGGGGGCTTATACTGAAGCTTTCTTT
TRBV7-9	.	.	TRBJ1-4	CASSSRVNEKLFF	TGTGCCAGCAGCTCCCGAGTTAATGAAAAACTGTTTTTT
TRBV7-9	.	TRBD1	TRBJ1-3	CASSLTGGSGNTIYF	TGTGCCAGCAGCTTAACAGGGGGCTCTGGAAACACCATATATTTT
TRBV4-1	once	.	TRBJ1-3	CASSQVTGSSGNTIYF	TGCGCCAGCAGCCAAGTTACAGGGAGCTCTGGAAACACCATATATTTT
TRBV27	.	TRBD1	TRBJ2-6	CASSVLTGASGANVLTF	TGTGCCAGCTCCGTCCTTACAGGGGCCTCTGGGGCCAACGTCCTGACTTTC
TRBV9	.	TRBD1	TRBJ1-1	CASSVDPRGETAFF	TGTGCCAGCAGCGTAGACCCCAGGGGGGAAACGGCTTTCTTT
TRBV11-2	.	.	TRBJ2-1	CASSPQFGGSFYNEQFF	TGTGCCAGCAGTCCGCAGTTTGGGGGGAGTTTCTACAATGAGCAGTTCTTC
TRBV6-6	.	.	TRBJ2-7	CASSYGGAVYEQYF	TGTGCCAGCAGTTACGGGGGGGCCGTCTACGAGCAGTACTTC
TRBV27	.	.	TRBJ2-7	CASSPTGYFTYEQYF	TGTGCCAGCAGTCCGACAGGATACTTCACCTACGAGCAGTACTTC
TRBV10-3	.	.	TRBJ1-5	CAISEGDYSNQPQHF	TGTGCCATCAGTGAAGGGGATTATAGCAATCAGCCCCAGCATTTT
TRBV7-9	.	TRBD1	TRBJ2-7	CSSSTAGQGYEQYF	TGTTCCAGCAGCACTGCGGGACAGGGCTACGAGCAGTACTTC
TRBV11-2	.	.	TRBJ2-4	CASSLGGGGADSQYF	TGTGCCAGCAGCTTAGGGGGTGGAGGCGCGGACAGTCAGTACTTC
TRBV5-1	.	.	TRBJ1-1	CASSMWQSEAFF	TGCGCCAGCAGCATGTGGCAGTCTGAAGCTTTCTTT
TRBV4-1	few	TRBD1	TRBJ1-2	CASSQEAPGTGVGYGYTF	TGCGCCAGCAGCCAAGAGGCCCCCGGGACAGGGGTTGGCTATGGCTACACCTTC
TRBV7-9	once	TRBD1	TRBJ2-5	CASSSLSGQGGETQYF	TGTGCCAGCAGCTCACTTTCGGGACAGGGTGGAGAGACCCAGTACTTC
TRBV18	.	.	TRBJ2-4	CASSPSPGVAKNIQYF	TGTGCCAGCTCACCAAGTCCGGGGGTGGCCAAAAACATTCAGTACTTC
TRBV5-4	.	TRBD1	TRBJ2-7	CASSTLTGTAKYEQYF	TGTGCCAGCAGCACCTTGACCGGGACAGCAAAATACGAGCAGTACTTC
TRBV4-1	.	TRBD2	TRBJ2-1	CASSQEFGLVTYNEQFF	TGCGCCAGCAGCCAAGAATTTGGACTAGTCACCTACAATGAGCAGTTCTTC
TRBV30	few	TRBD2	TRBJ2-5	CACKRLAGIIETQYF	TGTGCCTGTAAGAGACTAGCGGGGATCATAGAGACCCAGTACTTC
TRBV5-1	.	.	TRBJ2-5	CASSLGGGQETQYF	TGCGCCAGCAGCTTGGGAGGGGGCCAAGAGACCCAGTACTTC
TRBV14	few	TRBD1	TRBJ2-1	CASSSLGQGLNNEQFF	TGTGCCAGCAGCTCACTCGGACAGGGGCTGAACAATGAGCAGTTCTTC
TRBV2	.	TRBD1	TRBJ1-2	CASTRTGFTNYGYTF	TGTGCCAGCACTCGGACAGGTTTCACTAACTATGGCTACACCTTC
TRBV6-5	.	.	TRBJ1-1	CASSYRGTVTEAFF	TGTGCCAGCAGTTACCGCGGGACCGTGACTGAAGCTTTCTTT
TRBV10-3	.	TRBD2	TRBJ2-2	CAITTTSAETNTGELFF	TGTGCCATCACTACGACTAGCGCAGAGACGAACACCGGGGAGCTGTTTTTT
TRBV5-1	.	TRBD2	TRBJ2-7	CASSLPSGRSNEQYF	TGCGCCAGCAGCTTGCCTAGCGGGAGGTCTAACGAGCAGTACTTC
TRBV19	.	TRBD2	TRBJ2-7	CASTSGLAGDEQYF	TGTGCCAGTACCTCAGGACTAGCGGGAGATGAGCAGTACTTC